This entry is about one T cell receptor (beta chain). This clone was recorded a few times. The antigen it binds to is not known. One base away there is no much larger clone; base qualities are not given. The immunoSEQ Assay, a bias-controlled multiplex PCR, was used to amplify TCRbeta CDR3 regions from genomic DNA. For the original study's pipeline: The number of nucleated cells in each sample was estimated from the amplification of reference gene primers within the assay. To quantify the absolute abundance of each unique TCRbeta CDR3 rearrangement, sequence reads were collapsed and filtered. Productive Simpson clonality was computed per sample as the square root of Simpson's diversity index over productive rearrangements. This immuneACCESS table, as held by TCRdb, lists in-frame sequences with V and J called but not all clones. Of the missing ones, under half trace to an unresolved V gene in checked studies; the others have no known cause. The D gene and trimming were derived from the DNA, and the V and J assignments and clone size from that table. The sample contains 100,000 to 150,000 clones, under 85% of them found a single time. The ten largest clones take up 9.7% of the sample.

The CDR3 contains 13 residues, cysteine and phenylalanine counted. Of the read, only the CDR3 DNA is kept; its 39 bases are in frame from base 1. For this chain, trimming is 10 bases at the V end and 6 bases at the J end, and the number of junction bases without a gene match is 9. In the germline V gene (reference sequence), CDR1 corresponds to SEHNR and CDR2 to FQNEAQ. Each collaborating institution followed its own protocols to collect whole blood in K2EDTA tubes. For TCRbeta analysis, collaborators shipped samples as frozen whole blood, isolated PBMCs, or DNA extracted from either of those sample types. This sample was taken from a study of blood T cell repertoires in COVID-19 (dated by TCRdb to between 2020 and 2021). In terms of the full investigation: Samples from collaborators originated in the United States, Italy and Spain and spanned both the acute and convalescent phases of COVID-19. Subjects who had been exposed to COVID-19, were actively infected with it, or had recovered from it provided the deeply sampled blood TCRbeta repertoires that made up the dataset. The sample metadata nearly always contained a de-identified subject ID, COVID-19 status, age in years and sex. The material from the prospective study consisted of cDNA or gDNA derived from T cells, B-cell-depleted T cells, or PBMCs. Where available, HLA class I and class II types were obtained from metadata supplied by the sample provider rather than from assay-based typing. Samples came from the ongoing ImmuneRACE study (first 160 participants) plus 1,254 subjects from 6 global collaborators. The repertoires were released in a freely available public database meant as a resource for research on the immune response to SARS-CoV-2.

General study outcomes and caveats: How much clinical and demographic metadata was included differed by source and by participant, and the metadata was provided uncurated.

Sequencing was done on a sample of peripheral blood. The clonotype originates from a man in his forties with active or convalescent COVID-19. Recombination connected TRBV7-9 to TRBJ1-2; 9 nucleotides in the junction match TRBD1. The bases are TGTGCCACGGTCGGACAGGGGATTAATGGCTACACCTTC. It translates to CATVGQGINGYTF.